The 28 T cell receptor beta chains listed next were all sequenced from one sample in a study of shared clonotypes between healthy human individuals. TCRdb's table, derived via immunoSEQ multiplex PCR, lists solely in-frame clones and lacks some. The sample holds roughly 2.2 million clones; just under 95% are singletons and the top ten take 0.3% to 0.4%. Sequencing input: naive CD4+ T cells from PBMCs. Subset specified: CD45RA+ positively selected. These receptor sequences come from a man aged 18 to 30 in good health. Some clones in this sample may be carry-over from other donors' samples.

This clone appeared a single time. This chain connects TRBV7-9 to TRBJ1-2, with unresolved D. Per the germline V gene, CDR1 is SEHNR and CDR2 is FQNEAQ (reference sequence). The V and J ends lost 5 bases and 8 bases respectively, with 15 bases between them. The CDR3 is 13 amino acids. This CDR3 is CASSLWGEGGYTF. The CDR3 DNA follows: TGTGCCAGCAGCCTCTGGGGAGAGGGAGGCTACACCTTC.

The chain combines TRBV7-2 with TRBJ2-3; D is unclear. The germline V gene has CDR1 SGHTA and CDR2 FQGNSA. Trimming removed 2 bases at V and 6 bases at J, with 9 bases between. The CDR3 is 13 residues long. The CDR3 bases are TGTGCCAGCAGCTTACGGAGACTGGATACGCAGTATTTT. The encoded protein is CASSLRRLDTQYF.

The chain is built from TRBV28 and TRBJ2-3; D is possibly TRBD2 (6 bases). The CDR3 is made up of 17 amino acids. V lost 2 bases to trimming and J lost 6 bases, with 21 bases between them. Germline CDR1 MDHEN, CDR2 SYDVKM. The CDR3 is CASSLPWGDARGDTQYF. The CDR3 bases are TGTGCCAGCAGTTTACCCTGGGGGGACGCCCGGGGTGATACGCAGTATTTT.

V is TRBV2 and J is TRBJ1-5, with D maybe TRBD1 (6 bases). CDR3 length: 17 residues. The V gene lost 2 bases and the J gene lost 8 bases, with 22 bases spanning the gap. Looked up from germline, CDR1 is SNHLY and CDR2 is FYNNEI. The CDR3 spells CASSEQGGIGGHKPQHF. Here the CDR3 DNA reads TGTGCCAGCAGTGAACAAGGGGGGATAGGGGGTCATAAGCCCCAGCATTTT. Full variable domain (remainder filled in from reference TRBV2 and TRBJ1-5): EPEVTQTPSHQVTQMGQEVILRCVPISNHLYFYWYRQILGQKVEFLVSFYNNEISEKSEIFDDQFSVERPDGSNFTLKIRSTKLEDSAMYFCASSEQGGIGGHKPQHFGDGTRLSIL.

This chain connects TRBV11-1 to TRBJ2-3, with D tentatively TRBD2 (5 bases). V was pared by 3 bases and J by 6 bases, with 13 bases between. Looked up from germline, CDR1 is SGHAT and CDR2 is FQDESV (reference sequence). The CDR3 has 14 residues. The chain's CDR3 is CASSFSSSWDTQYF. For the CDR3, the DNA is TGTGCCAGCAGCTTCAGTTCTAGCTGGGATACGCAGTATTTT.

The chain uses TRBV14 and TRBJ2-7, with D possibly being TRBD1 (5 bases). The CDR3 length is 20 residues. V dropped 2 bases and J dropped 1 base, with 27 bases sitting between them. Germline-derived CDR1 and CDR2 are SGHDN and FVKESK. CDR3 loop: CASSQIIAGLSRKGSYEQYF. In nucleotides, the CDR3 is TGTGCCAGCAGCCAAATCATCGCAGGTTTAAGTCGGAAGGGGTCCTACGAGCAGTACTTC.

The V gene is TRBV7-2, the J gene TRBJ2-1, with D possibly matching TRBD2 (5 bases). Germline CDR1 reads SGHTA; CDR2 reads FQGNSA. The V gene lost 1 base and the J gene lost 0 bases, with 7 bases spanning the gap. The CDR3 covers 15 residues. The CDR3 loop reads CASSLGRRSYNEQFF. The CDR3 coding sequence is TGTGCCAGCAGCTTAGGGAGGCGCTCCTACAATGAGCAGTTCTTC.

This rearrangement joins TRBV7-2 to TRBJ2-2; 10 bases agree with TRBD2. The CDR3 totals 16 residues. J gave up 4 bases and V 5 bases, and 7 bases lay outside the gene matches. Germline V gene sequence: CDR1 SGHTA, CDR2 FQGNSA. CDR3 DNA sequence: TGTGCCAGCAGCGCCCGGACTAGCGGAAGCACCGGGGAGCTGTTTTTT. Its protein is CASSARTSGSTGELFF.

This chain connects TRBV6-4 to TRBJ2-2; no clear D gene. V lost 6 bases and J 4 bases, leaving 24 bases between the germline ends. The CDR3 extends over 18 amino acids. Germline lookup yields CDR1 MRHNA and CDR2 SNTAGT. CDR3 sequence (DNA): TGTGCCAGCAGCTTATTTGCAGTTTCGAGAAATCTCACCGGGGAGCTGTTTTTT. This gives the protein CASSLFAVSRNLTGELFF.

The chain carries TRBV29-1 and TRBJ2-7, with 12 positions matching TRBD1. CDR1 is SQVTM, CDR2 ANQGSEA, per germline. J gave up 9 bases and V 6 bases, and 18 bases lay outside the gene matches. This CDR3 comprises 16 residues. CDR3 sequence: CSVPGSPGQGASGQYF. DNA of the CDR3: TGCAGCGTACCCGGCTCCCCGGGACAGGGGGCGTCCGGGCAGTACTTC.

CDR3 nucleotides: TGTGCCAGTAAGGCTAGCGGGAACTACGAGCAGTACTTC. This gives the protein CASKASGNYEQYF. The genes are TRBV19 and TRBJ2-7; 9 nucleotides agree with TRBD2. Germline V CDR1 and CDR2: LNHDA, SQIVND (reference sequence). CDR3 length: 13 amino acids. J gave up 3 bases and V 7 bases, and 4 bases lay outside the gene matches.

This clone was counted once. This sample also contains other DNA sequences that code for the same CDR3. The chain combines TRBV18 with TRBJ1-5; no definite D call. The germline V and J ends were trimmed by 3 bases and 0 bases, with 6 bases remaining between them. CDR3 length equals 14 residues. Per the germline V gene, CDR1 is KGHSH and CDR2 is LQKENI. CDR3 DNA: TGTGCCAGCTCACCCTTAGATAGCAATCAGCCCCAGCATTTT. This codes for CASSPLDSNQPQHF.

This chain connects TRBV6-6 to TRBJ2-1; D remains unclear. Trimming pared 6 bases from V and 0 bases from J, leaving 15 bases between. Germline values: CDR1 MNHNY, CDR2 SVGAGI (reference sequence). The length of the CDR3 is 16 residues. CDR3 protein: CASSTSWASSYNEQFF. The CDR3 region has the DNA TGTGCCAGCAGCACCAGCTGGGCGTCCTCCTACAATGAGCAGTTCTTC.

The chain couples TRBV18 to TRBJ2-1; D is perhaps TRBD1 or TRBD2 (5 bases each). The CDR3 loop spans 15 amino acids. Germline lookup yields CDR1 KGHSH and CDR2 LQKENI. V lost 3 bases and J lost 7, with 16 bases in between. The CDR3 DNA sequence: TGTGCCAGCTCACCCGGGACCGCCACCCTGAATGAGCAGTTCTTC. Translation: CASSPGTATLNEQFF. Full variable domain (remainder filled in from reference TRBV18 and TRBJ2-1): NAGVMQNPRHLVRRRGQEARLRCSPMKGHSHVYWYRQLPEEGLKFMVYLQKENIIDESGMPKERFSAEFPKEGPSILRIQQVVRGDSAAYFCASSPGTATLNEQFFGPGTRLTVL.

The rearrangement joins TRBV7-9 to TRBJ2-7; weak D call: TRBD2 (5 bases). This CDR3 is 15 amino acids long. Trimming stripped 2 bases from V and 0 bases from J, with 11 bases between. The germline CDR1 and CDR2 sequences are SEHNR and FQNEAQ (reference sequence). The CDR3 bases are TGTGCCAGCAGCTTAAAGAGGGTATCCTCCTACGAGCAGTACTTC. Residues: CASSLKRVSSYEQYF.

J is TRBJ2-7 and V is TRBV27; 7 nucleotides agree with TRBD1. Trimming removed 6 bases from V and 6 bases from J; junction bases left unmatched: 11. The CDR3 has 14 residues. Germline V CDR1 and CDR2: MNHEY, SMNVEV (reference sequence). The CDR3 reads CASRPDRVLGEQYF. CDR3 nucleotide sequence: TGTGCCAGCAGACCCGACAGGGTCCTTGGCGAGCAGTACTTC.

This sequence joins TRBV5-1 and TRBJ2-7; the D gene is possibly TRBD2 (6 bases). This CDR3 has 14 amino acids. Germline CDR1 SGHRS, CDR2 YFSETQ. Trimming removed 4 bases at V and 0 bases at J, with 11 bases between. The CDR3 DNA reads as TGCGCCAGCAGCGGAGCGGGCAGCTCCTACGAGCAGTACTTC. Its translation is CASSGAGSSYEQYF. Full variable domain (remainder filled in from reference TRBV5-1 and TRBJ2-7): KAGVTQTPRYLIKTRGQQVTLSCSPISGHRSVSWYQQTPGQGLQFLFEYFSETQRNKGNFPGRFSGRQFSNSRSEMNVSTLELGDSALYLCASSGAGSSYEQYFGPGTRLTVT.

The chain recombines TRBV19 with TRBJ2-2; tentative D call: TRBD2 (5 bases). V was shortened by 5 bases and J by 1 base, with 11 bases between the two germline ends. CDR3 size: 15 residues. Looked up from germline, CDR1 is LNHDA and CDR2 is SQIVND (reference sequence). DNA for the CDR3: TGTGCCAGTAGTCCCCTTGGAGGGAACACCGGGGAGCTGTTTTTT. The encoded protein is CASSPLGGNTGELFF. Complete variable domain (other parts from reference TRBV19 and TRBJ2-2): DGGITQSPKYLFRKEGQNVTLSCEQNLNHDAMYWYRQDPGQGLRLIYYSQIVNDFQKGDIAEGYSVSREKKESFPLTVTSAQKNPTAFYLCASSPLGGNTGELFFGEGSRLTVL.

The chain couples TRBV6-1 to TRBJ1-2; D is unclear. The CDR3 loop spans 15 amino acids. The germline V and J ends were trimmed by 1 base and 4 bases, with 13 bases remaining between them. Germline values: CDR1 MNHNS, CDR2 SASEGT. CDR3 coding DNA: TGTGCCAGCAGTGAAGAACCCGGGGTGGGCTATGGCTACACCTTC. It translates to CASSEEPGVGYGYTF.

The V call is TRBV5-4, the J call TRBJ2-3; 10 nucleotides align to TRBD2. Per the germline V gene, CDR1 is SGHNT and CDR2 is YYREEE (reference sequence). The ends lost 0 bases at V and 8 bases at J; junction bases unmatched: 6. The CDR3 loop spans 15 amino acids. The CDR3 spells CASSLESSGRVTQYF. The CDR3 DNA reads TGTGCCAGCAGCTTGGAGTCTAGCGGGAGAGTTACGCAGTATTTT.

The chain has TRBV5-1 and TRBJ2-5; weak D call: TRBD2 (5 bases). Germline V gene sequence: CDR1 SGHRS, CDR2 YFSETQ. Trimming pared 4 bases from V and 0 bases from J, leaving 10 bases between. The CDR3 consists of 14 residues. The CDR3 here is CASSVREHQETQYF. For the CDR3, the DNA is TGCGCCAGCAGCGTTCGGGAACACCAAGAGACCCAGTACTTC.

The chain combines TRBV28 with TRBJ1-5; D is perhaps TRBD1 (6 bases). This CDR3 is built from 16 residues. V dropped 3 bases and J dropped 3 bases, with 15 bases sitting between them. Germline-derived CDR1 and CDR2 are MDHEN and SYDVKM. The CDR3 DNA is TGTGCCAGCAGTTTTAATCCAGGGGAAGACAATCAGCCCCAGCATTTT. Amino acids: CASSFNPGEDNQPQHF.

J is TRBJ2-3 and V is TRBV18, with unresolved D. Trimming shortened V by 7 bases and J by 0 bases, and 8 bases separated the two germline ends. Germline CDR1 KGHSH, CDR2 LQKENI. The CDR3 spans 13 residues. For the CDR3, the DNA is TGTGCCAGCTGGGCCAGTAGCACAGATACGCAGTATTTT. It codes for CASWASSTDTQYF.

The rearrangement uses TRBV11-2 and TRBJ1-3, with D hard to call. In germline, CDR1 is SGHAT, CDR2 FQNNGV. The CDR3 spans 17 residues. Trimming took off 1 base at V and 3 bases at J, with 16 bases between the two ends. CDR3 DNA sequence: TGTGCCAGCAGCTTAGTGGAGTATCCAGGCCTTGGAAACACCATATATTTT. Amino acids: CASSLVEYPGLGNTIYF.

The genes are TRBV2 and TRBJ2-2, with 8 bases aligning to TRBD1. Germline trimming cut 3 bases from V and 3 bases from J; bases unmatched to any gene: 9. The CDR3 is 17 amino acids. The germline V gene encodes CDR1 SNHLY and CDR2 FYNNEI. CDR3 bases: TGTGCCAGCAGTGACTACCTGACAGGGGAGTACACCGGGGAGCTGTTTTTT. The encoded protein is CASSDYLTGEYTGELFF.

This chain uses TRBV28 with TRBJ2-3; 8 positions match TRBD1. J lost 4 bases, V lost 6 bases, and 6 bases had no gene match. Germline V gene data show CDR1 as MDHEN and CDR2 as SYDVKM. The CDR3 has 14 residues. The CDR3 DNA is TGTGCCAGCAGAGCAGGGGGCTCGGCAGATACGCAGTATTTT. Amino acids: CASRAGGSADTQYF.

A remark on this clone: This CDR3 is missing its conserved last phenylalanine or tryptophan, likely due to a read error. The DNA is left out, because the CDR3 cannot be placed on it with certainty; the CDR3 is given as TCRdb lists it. CDR3 amino acids: CASSQAWRTVSL. The chain recombines TRBV4-1 with TRBJ1-2; TRBD1, the D gene given by the table, was not confirmed from the DNA. The CDR3 comprises 12 residues, both ends counted. Germline CDR1 MGHRA, CDR2 YSYEKL.

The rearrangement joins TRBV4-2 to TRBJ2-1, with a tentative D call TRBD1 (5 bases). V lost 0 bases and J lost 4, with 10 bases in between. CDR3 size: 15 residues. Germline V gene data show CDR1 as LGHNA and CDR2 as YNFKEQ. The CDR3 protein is CASSQEWGRYNEQFF. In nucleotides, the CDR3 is TGTGCCAGCAGCCAAGAATGGGGCAGATACAATGAGCAGTTCTTC.